The present entry profiles one T cell receptor (beta chain) with its context. These data are taken from a study of control samples from healthy donors and cancer patients. The CDR3 totals 14 residues. Between the trimmed V and J ends, which lost 6 bases and 3 bases, there was a span of 11 bases. Germline values: CDR1 MNHEY, CDR2 SMNVEV (reference sequence). Assay: immunoSEQ multiplex PCR; the TCRdb copy retains only in-frame clones and omits some. In the table there are 400,000 to 450,000 clones, 75% to 95% of which are singletons. The source material was PBMCs. The V gene is TRBV27, the J gene TRBJ2-2, with D possibly matching TRBD2 (5 bases). This clonotype was obtained from a man aged 40-49 years with head and neck cancer. CDR3 nucleotide sequence: TGTGCCAGCAGCCCCGGACTGCACACCGGGGAGCTGTTTTTT. Its translation: CASSPGLHTGELFF.